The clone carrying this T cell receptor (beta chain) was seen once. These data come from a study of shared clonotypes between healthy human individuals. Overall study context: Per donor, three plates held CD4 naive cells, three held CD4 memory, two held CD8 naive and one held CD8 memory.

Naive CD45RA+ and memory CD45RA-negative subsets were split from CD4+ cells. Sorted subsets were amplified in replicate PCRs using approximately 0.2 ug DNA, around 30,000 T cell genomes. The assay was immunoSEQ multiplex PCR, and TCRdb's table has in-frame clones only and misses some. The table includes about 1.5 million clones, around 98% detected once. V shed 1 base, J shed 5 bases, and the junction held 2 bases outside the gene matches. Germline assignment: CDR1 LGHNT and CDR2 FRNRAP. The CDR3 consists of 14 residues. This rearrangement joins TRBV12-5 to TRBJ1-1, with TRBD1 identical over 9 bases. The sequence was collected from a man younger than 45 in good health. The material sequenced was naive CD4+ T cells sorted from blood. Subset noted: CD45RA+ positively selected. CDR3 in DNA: TGTGCTAGTGGTTTGGCCGACAGGGGGACTGAAGCTTTCTTT. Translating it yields CASGLADRGTEAFF.